This T cell receptor (beta chain) was profiled in a study of T-cell reconstitution after alpha-beta-depleted transplantation in children. This clonotype was found many times. J gave up 1 base and V 3 bases, and 3 bases lay outside the gene matches. This CDR3 region has 15 residues. Germline-derived CDR1 and CDR2 are MNHEY and SMNVEV (reference sequence). Preparation of the TCRbeta library used unique molecular identifiers. TCRdb re-derived calls from the PCR reads in MiXCR, one entry per CDR3 protein. The sample lists around 450,000 distinct CDR3 sequences; roughly a tenth were seen once. The sample was PBMCs, taken before TCRalphabeta/CD19-depleted stem cell transplant. The V gene is TRBV27, the J gene TRBJ2-7, with TRBD1 matching over 10 bases. This receptor was taken from a child aged 2 to 10 with inherited bone marrow failure, due to receive a stem cell transplant. The CDR3 sequence: CASSLRGQGSYEQYF. CDR3 sequence (DNA): TGTGCCAGCAGTTTGAGGGGACAGGGGTCCTACGAGCAGTACTTC.